These 27 T cell receptor beta chains originate from one sample sequenced in a study of blood T cell repertoires in COVID-19. TCRdb's table, derived via immunoSEQ multiplex PCR, lists solely in-frame clones and lacks some. Here the sample spans over 600,000 clones, around 89% being singletons. Sequencing used peripheral blood. Receptors originate from a woman aged 18 to 35 with acute or convalescent COVID-19.

The J gene is TRBJ1-1, the V gene TRBV24-1; TRBD1 is a possible D gene (5 bases). Germline V gene lookup returns CDR1 KGHDR and CDR2 SFDVKD. The V end lost 10 bases, the J end lost 1 base, and 9 bases lay between the germline ends. The CDR3 is made up of 12 amino acids. The CDR3: CATSGSNTEAFF. For the CDR3, the DNA is TGTGCCACGTCAGGGTCGAACACTGAAGCTTTCTTT.

The chain carries TRBV5-6 and TRBJ2-7; D gene uncertain. The germline CDR1 and CDR2 sequences are SGHDT and YYEEEE. The CDR3 covers 13 residues. Trimming cost V 2 bases and J 5 bases, with 11 bases left between them. The CDR3 region has the DNA TGTGCCAGCAGCTTACTTGCCGCCGACGAGCAGTACTTC. Translating gives CASSLLAADEQYF.

This clone has more than one count but fewer than ten. The rearrangement joins TRBV2 to TRBJ1-1, with no clear D. The CDR3 runs 12 residues. The V and J ends lost 10 bases and 0 bases respectively, with 9 bases between them. Germline CDR1 SNHLY, CDR2 FYNNEI. The CDR3 is CATPGVNTEAFF. CDR3 DNA sequence: TGTGCCACCCCCGGGGTGAACACTGAAGCTTTCTTT.

This chain uses TRBV19 with TRBJ2-5, with TRBD1 matching over 9 bases. This CDR3 contains 15 residues. J gave up 4 bases and V 5 bases, and 8 bases lay outside the gene matches. Germline V gene data show CDR1 as LNHDA and CDR2 as SQIVND (reference sequence). The CDR3: CASSSPGTGRETQYF. As DNA, the CDR3 is TGTGCCAGTAGTTCACCTGGGACAGGGAGAGAGACCCAGTACTTC. The complete variable domain, with remaining parts taken from reference TRBV19 and TRBJ2-5, reads DGGITQSPKYLFRKEGQNVTLSCEQNLNHDAMYWYRQDPGQGLRLIYYSQIVNDFQKGDIAEGYSVSREKKESFPLTVTSAQKNPTAFYLCASSSPGTGRETQYFGPGTRLLVL.

The table lists this clone with a count of one. V is TRBV19 and J is TRBJ2-1, with a possible D match to TRBD1 (6 bases). CDR3 length: 14 residues. Deletions cut 6 bases from V and 5 bases from J, with 14 bases between. The germline CDR1 and CDR2 sequences are LNHDA and SQIVND (reference sequence). The CDR3 bases are TGTGCCAGTAGCTCGGGACAAATTGACAATGAGCAGTTCTTC. Translation: CASSSGQIDNEQFF.

Here the CDR3 reads CASSQLAGGPLETQYF. The DNA for the CDR3 is TGCGCCAGCAGCCAGTTAGCGGGGGGGCCCTTGGAGACCCAGTACTTC. This chain links TRBV4-1 with TRBJ2-5, with TRBD2 matching 11 bases. The CDR3 loop spans 16 amino acids. The trim removed 3 bases at V and 5 bases at J, leaving 8 bases unmatched. The V gene's germline CDR1 is MGHRA and CDR2 YSYEKL.

The chain combines TRBV24-1 with TRBJ1-1; 11 bases agree with TRBD1. Germline lookup yields CDR1 KGHDR and CDR2 SFDVKD. The CDR3 length is 16 residues. V gave up 9 bases and J gave up 1 base; unmatched junction bases: 9. CDR3 coding DNA: TGTGCCACCGCTACCGGGACAGGGGGGGAGAACACTGAAGCTTTCTTT. This gives the protein CATATGTGGENTEAFF.

The chain joins TRBV7-3 to TRBJ2-5, with 10 nucleotides matching TRBD1. This CDR3 is built from 15 residues. Per germline, CDR1 SGHTA and CDR2 FQGTGA. Trimming cost V 6 bases and J 2 bases; bases outside gene matches: 6. CDR3 in amino acids: CASSLGQGVQETQYF. The CDR3 DNA reads as TGTGCCAGCAGTCTCGGACAGGGGGTACAAGAGACCCAGTACTTC.

The chain recombines TRBV27 with TRBJ2-1; 10 bases match TRBD2. The V and J ends lost 6 bases and 9 bases, in that order; junction bases with no gene match: 5. The V gene's germline CDR1 is MNHEY and CDR2 SMNVEV (reference sequence). The CDR3 runs to 13 residues. CDR3 sequence: CASSLAGVGEQFF. In DNA, the CDR3 is TGTGCCAGCAGCCTAGCGGGGGTTGGTGAGCAGTTCTTC.

The rearrangement links TRBV28 to TRBJ2-7; 10 bases agree with TRBD1. This CDR3 spans 15 amino acids. The J segment lost 3 bases and the V segment lost 4 bases, leaving 6 bases of the junction unmatched. Germline V gene lookup returns CDR1 MDHEN and CDR2 SYDVKM. CDR3 in amino acids: CASSSPGTGDYEQYF. The CDR3 nucleotides read TGTGCCAGCAGTTCGCCCGGGACAGGGGACTACGAGCAGTACTTC.

The J gene is TRBJ1-4, the V gene TRBV24-1, with TRBD1 matching over 10 bases. Trimming removed 6 bases from V and 4 bases from J; junction bases left unmatched: 10. Per germline, CDR1 KGHDR and CDR2 SFDVKD. This CDR3 region has 17 residues. CDR3 residues: CATSTGTGAPGNEKLFF. Here the CDR3 DNA reads TGTGCCACCAGTACGGGGACAGGGGCTCCGGGTAATGAAAAACTGTTTTTT.

The gene calls are TRBV5-1 and TRBJ1-1; D not certain. CDR1 is SGHRS, CDR2 YFSETQ, per germline. Trimming removed 6 bases from V and 3 bases from J, with 15 bases in between. The CDR3 spans 14 residues. The CDR3 here is CASNLGSRDTEAFF. CDR3 nucleotide sequence: TGCGCCAGCAACCTAGGGAGTAGGGACACTGAAGCTTTCTTT.

This rearrangement joins TRBV7-2 to TRBJ1-2; 8 nucleotides align to TRBD1. CDR3 length equals 13 residues. The germline V gene encodes CDR1 SGHTA and CDR2 FQGNSA. V lost 2 bases, J lost 6 bases, and 2 bases stayed unmatched. The CDR3 DNA reads TGTGCCAGCAGCTTATCGACAGGGGATGGCTACACCTTC. It is translated as CASSLSTGDGYTF.

The chain recombines TRBV4-3 with TRBJ2-2; TRBD1 matches 7 bases. Germline V gene sequence: CDR1 LGHNA, CDR2 YSLEER. This CDR3 region has 15 residues. J lost 6 bases, V lost 4 bases, and 8 bases had no gene match. CDR3 region: CASSPRTGVAGELFF. The DNA for the CDR3 is TGCGCCAGCAGCCCTCGTACAGGGGTGGCCGGGGAGCTGTTTTTT.

On this clone itself: The sample contains more than one DNA sequence encoding this CDR3. CDR3 in amino acids: CASSSGTSSYNEQFF. The CDR3 nucleotides are TGCGCCAGCAGCTCCGGGACAAGCTCCTACAATGAGCAGTTCTTC. J is TRBJ2-1 and V is TRBV5-1; D might be TRBD1 (6 bases). CDR1 is SGHRS, CDR2 YFSETQ, per germline. V lost 3 bases and J lost 0, with 10 bases in between. The CDR3 consists of 15 residues.

The chain carries TRBV2 and TRBJ1-2; TRBD1 might be the D (5 bases). CDR1 SNHLY and CDR2 FYNNEI come from the germline V gene. The CDR3 covers 15 residues. Trimming cost V 3 bases and J 0 bases, with 11 bases left between them. The CDR3 sequence: CASSDRVIANYGYTF. Here the CDR3 DNA reads TGTGCCAGCAGTGACAGGGTTATAGCTAACTATGGCTACACCTTC.

The chain joins TRBV7-6 to TRBJ1-1; D may be TRBD1 (5 bases). The V end was cut by 2 bases, the J end by 4 bases, with 8 bases between. This CDR3 has 13 residues. Germline CDR1 reads SGHVS; CDR2 reads FNYEAQ. The CDR3 nucleotides read TGTGCCAGCAGCTTATCGGGGGGCACTGAAGCTTTCTTT. Amino acids: CASSLSGGTEAFF.

J is TRBJ2-7 and V is TRBV5-8; TRBD1 is a possible D gene (6 bases). Deletions cut 0 bases from V and 5 bases from J, with 9 bases between. The CDR3 totals 13 residues. Germline V gives CDR1 SGHTS, CDR2 YDEGEE. The CDR3 DNA is TGTGCCAGCAGCTTGGAGTCAGGGGACGAGCAGTACTTC. It codes for CASSLESGDEQYF.

The count of this clone is one. This chain links TRBV3-1 (or the pseudogene TRBV3-2) with TRBJ2-3; TRBD2 matches 9 bases. Germline CDR1 is LGHDT and CDR2 is YNNKEL (reference sequence). CDR3 size: 18 residues. Trimming cost V 3 bases and J 2 bases; bases outside gene matches: 12. The CDR3 loop is CASSQVLAGALVTDTQYF. The CDR3 bases are TGTGCCAGCAGCCAGGTGTTAGCGGGGGCGCTAGTCACAGATACGCAGTATTTT.

The count of this clone is one. The chain combines TRBV2 with TRBJ2-5, with TRBD1 matching 11 bases. Germline CDR1 reads SNHLY; CDR2 reads FYNNEI. V was clipped by 9 bases and J by 0 bases; unmatched bases: 3. This CDR3 is built from 14 residues. The chain's CDR3 is CASGGQGDQETQYF. CDR3 in DNA: TGTGCCAGTGGGGGACAGGGGGACCAAGAGACCCAGTACTTC.

This clone was counted a single time. This rearrangement joins TRBV5-6 to TRBJ1-2, with D perhaps TRBD1 (5 bases). In germline, CDR1 is SGHDT, CDR2 YYEEEE. CDR3 length equals 11 residues. Between the trimmed V and J ends, which lost 1 base and 10 bases, there was a span of 8 bases. In nucleotides, the CDR3 is TGTGCCAGCAGCTTGCAGGGTGCCTACACCTTC. It yields the protein CASSLQGAYTF.

The V gene is TRBV5-1, the J gene TRBJ2-6; D is uncertain. Between the trimmed V and J ends, which lost 0 bases and 0 bases, there was a span of 13 bases. Germline values: CDR1 SGHRS, CDR2 YFSETQ. The CDR3 sequence is 18 residues long. The CDR3 here is CASSLDSGASSGANVLTF. DNA of the CDR3: TGCGCCAGCAGCTTGGACTCAGGCGCCAGCTCTGGGGCCAACGTCCTGACTTTC. Variable domain in full (rest from reference TRBV5-1 and TRBJ2-6): KAGVTQTPRYLIKTRGQQVTLSCSPISGHRSVSWYQQTPGQGLQFLFEYFSETQRNKGNFPGRFSGRQFSNSRSEMNVSTLELGDSALYLCASSLDSGASSGANVLTFGAGSRLTVL.

The J gene is TRBJ1-2, the V gene TRBV27, with no clear D. CDR3 length: 15 residues. CDR1 MNHEY and CDR2 SMNVEV come from the germline V gene (reference sequence). Between the trimmed V and J ends, which lost 4 bases and 0 bases, there was a span of 12 bases. The CDR3, as DNA: TGTGCCAGCAGTTCTAGCCTATCCCCTAACTATGGCTACACCTTC. Translated: CASSSSLSPNYGYTF.

The chain joins TRBV4-1 to TRBJ1-6; D is unresolved. Germline values: CDR1 MGHRA, CDR2 YSYEKL. The CDR3 is 15 residues long. Deletions cut 4 bases from V and 7 bases from J, with 14 bases between. The CDR3 coding sequence is TGCGCCAGCAGCCCCCTCTACGGACTCAATTCACCCCTCCACTTT. Protein product: CASSPLYGLNSPLHF.

J is TRBJ2-2 and V is TRBV11-3; TRBD1 might be the D (5 bases). This CDR3 has 15 residues. V lost 4 bases, J lost 1 base, and 10 bases lay in between. Germline loops: CDR1 SGHNT, CDR2 YENEEA. The CDR3 nucleotides read TGTGCCAGCAGCTCGCGGCAGGGGAACACCGGGGAGCTGTTTTTT. This encodes CASSSRQGNTGELFF.

The chain has TRBV12-3 or TRBV12-4 and TRBJ1-1; D perhaps matches TRBD1 (6 bases). V gave up 7 bases and J gave up 3 bases, with 12 bases separating them. The CDR3 contains 13 residues. The CDR3 here is CASTRQVYTEAFF. The CDR3 bases are TGTGCCAGCACCAGACAGGTTTACACTGAAGCTTTCTTT.

This chain connects TRBV9 to TRBJ1-4, with TRBD1 matching over 7 bases. The CDR3 has 15 residues. Germline V gene lookup returns CDR1 SGDLS and CDR2 YYNGEE. Germline trimming cut 3 bases from V and 5 bases from J; bases unmatched to any gene: 7. In DNA, the CDR3 is TGTGCCAGCAGCGGAGGCGGAGGGGGCAATGAAAAACTGTTTTTT. Translated, it gives CASSGGGGGNEKLFF.